This T cell receptor (beta chain) was found in a study of neoadjuvant anti-PD-1 for oral cavity cancer. Produced via immunoSEQ multiplex PCR; TCRdb's table is partial and in-frame only. The sample yields about 68,000 clones, around 83% seen once. The CDR3 loop spans 16 amino acids. Germline V gene data show CDR1 as LNHDA and CDR2 as SQIVND (reference sequence). Trimming cost V 7 bases and J 1 base, with 18 bases left between them. This clone showed up just a few times. Time point defined: after neoadjuvant nivolumab, at surgical resection. Sequences were derived from PBMCs, sampled after nivolumab (anti-PD-1) treatment. V is TRBV19 and J is TRBJ2-3, with D unclear. This receptor was obtained from a person aged 35-80 years with oral cavity squamous cell carcinoma. CDR3 in DNA: TGTGCCAGTAACCATGGGCAGCCCCCACGCACAGATACGCAGTATTTT. Protein sequence: CASNHGQPPRTDTQYF.